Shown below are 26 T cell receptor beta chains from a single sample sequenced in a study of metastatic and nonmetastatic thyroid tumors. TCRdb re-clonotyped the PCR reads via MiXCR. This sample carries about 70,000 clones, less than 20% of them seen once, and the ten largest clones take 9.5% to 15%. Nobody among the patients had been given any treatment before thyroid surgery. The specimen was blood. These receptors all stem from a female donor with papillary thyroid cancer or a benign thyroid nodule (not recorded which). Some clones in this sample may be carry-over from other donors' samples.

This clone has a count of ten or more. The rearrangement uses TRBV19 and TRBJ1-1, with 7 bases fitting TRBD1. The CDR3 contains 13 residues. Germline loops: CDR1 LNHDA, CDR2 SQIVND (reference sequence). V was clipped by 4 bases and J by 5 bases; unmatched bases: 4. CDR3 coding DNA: TGTGCCAGTAGTACGACAGGGAGGACTGAAGCTTTCTTT. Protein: CASSTTGRTEAFF.

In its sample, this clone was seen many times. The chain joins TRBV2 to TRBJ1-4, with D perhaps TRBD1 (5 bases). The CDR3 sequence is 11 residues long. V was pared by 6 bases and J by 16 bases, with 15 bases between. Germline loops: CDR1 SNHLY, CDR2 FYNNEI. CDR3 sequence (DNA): TGTGCCAGCAGGGAACAGGCAATTGAGTTTTTT. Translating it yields CASREQAIEFF.

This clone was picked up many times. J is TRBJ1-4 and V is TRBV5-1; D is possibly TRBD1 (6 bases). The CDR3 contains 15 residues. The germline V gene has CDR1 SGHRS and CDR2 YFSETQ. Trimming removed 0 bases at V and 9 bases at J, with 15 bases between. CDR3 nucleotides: TGCGCCAGCAGCTTGGACAGGGCGCGAGGCCAAAAACTGTTTTTT. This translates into CASSLDRARGQKLFF.

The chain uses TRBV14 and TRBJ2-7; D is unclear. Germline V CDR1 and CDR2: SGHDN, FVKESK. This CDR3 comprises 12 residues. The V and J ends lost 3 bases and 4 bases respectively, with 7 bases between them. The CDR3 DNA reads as TGTGCCAGCAGCCATTCCCGGTACGAGCAGTACTTC. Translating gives CASSHSRYEQYF.

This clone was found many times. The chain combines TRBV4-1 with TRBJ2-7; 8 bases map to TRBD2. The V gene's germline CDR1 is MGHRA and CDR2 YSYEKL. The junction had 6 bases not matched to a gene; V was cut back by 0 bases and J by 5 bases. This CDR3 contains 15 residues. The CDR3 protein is CASSQDSGGPNEQYF. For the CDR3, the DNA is TGCGCCAGCAGCCAAGATTCGGGAGGGCCGAACGAGCAGTACTTC.

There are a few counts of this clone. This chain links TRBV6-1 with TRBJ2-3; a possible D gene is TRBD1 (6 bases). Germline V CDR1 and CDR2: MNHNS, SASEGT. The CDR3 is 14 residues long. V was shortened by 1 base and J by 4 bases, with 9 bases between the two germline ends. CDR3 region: CASSEGQESDTQYF. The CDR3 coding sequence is TGTGCCAGCAGTGAAGGACAGGAATCAGATACGCAGTATTTT.

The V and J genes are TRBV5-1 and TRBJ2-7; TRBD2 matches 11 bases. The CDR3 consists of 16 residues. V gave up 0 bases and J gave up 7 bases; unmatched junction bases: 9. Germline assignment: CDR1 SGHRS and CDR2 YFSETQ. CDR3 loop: CASSLAYSGRAREQYF. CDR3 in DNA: TGCGCCAGCAGCTTGGCATATAGCGGGAGGGCCAGGGAGCAGTACTTC.

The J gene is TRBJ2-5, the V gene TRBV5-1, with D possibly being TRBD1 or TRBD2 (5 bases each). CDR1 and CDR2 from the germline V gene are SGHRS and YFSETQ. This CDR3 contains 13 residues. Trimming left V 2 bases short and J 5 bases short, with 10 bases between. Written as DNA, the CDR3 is TGCGCCAGCAGCTTCCTAGAGGGGGAGACCCAGTACTTC. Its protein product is CASSFLEGETQYF. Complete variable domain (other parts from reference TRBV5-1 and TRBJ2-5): KAGVTQTPRYLIKTRGQQVTLSCSPISGHRSVSWYQQTPGQGLQFLFEYFSETQRNKGNFPGRFSGRQFSNSRSEMNVSTLELGDSALYLCASSFLEGETQYFGPGTRLLVL.

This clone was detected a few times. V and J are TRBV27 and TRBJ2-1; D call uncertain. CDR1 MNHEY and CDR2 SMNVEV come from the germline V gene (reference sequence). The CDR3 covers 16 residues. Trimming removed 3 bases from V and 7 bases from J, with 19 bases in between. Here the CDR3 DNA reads TGTGCCAGCAGTTTTTGGCCCCCGGTTTCAGCGAATGAGCAGTTCTTC. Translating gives CASSFWPPVSANEQFF.

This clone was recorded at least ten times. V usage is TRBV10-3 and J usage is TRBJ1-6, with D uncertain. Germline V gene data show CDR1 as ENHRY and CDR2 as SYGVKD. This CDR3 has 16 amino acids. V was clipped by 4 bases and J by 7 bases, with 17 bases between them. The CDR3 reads CAISAIAGRSNSPLHF. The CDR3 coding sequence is TGTGCCATCAGTGCAATAGCCGGCAGGTCGAATTCACCCCTCCACTTT.

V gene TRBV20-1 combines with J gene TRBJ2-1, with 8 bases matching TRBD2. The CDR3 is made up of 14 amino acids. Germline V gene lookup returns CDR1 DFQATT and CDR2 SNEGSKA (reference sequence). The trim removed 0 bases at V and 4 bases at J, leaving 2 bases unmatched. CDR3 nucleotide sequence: TGCAGTGCTAGAGATCAGCGGGAGTACAATGAGCAGTTCTTC. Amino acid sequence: CSARDQREYNEQFF.

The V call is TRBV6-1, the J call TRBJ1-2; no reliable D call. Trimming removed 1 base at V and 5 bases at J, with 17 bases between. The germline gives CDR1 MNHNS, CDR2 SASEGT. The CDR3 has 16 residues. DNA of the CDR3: TGTGCCAGCAGTGAAGAGCCCCACCACCTACTTTATGGCTACACCTTC. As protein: CASSEEPHHLLYGYTF.

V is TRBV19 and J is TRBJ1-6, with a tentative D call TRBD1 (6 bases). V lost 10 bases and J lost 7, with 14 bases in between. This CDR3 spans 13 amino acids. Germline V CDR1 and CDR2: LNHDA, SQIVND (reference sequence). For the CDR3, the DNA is TGTGCCACCGGGGACATAGGAAATTCACCCCTCCACTTT. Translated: CATGDIGNSPLHF.

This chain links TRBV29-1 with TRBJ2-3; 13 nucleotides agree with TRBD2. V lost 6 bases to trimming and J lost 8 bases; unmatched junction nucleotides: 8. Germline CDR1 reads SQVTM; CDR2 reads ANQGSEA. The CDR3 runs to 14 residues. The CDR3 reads CSVPRTSGSGTQYF. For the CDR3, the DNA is TGCAGCGTCCCGCGGACTAGCGGGAGTGGTACGCAGTATTTT.

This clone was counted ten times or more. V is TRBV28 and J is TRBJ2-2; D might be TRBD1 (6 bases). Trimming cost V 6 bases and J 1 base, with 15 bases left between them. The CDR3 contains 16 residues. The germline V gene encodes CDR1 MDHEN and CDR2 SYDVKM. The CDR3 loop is CASRDSGDMNTGELFF. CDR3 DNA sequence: TGTGCCAGCAGAGACTCAGGGGACATGAACACCGGGGAGCTGTTTTTT.

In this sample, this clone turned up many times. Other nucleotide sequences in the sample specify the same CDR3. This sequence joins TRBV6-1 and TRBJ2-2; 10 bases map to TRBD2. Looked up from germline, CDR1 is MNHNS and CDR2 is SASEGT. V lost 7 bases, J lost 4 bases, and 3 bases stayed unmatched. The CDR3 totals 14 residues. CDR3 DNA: TGTGCCAGCAAGCGGGAGGGCCGCACCGGGGAGCTGTTTTTT. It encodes CASKREGRTGELFF.

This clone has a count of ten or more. CDR3 DNA: TGTGCCAGCAGCCAGCTAGTAGGGGCTCAAAGTGATCAGCCCCAGCATTTT. This codes for CASSQLVGAQSDQPQHF. The chain joins TRBV4-2 to TRBJ1-5; perhaps TRBD1 as D (5 bases). Trimming cost V 3 bases and J 5 bases, with 20 bases left between them. Germline CDR1 LGHNA, CDR2 YNFKEQ. CDR3 length equals 17 residues.

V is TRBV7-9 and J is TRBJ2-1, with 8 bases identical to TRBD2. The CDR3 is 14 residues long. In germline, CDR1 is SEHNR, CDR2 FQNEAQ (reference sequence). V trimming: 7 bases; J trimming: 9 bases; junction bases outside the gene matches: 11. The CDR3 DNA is TGTGCCAGCATCCCAGGACTAGCTGAGTTTGAGCAGTTCTTC. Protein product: CASIPGLAEFEQFF.

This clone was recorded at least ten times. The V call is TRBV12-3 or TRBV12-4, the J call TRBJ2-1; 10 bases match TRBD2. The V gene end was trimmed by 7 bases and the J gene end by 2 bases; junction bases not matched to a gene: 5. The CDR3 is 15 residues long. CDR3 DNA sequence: TGTGCCAGCACCTTAGCGGGAGGTGCCTACAATGAGCAGTTCTTC. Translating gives CASTLAGGAYNEQFF.

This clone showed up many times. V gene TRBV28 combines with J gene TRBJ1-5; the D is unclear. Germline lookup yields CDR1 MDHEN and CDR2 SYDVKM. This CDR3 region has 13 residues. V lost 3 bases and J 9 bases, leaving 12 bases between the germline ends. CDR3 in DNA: TGTGCCAGCAGTTTGGAGGGCTTTGGGCCCCAGCATTTT. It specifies CASSLEGFGPQHF.

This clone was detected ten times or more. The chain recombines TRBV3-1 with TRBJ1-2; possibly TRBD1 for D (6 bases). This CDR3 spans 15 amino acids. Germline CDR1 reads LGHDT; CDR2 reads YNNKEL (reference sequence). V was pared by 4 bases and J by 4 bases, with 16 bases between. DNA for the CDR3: TGTGCCAGCAGCCCCCAGGGGCGCTCCTTCTATGGCTACACCTTC. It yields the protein CASSPQGRSFYGYTF.

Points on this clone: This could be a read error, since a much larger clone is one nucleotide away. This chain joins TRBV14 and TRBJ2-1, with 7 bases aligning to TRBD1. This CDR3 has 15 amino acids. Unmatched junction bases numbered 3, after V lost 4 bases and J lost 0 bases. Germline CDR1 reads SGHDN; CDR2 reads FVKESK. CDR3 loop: CASSPRDSSYNEQFF. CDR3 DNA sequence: TGTGCCAGCAGCCCACGGGACAGCTCCTACAATGAGCAGTTCTTC. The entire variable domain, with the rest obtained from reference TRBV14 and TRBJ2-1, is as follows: EAGVTQFPSHSVIEKGQTVTLRCDPISGHDNLYWYRRVMGKEIKFLLHFVKESKQDESGMPNNRFLAERTGGTYSTLKVQPAELEDSGVYFCASSPRDSSYNEQFFGPGTRLTVL.

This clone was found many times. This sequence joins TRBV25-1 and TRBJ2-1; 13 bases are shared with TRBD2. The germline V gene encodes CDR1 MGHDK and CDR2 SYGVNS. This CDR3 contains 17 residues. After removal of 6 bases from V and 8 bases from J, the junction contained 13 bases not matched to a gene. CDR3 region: CASSDPGLAGTLDEQFF. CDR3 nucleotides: TGTGCCAGCAGCGATCCGGGACTAGCGGGAACTCTGGATGAGCAGTTCTTC.

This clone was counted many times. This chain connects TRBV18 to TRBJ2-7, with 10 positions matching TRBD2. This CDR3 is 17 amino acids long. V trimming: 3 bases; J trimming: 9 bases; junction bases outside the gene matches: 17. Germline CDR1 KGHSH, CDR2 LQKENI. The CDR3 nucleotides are TGTGCCAGCTCACCGCCCTCGCAGCGGGAGGGCCGCAGAGGGCAGTACTTC. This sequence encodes CASSPPSQREGRRGQYF.

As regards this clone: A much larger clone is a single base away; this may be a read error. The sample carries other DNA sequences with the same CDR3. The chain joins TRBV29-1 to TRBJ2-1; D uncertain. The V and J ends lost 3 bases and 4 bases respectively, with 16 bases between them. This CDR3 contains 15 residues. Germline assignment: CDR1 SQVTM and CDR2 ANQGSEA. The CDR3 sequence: CSVDGLGVGYNEQFF. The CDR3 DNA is TGCAGCGTTGATGGTCTCGGAGTGGGTTACAATGAGCAGTTCTTC.

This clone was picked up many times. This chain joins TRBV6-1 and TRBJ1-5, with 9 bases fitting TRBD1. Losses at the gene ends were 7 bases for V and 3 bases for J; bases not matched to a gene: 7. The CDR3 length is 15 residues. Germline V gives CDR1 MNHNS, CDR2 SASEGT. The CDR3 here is CASIKTGGDNQPQHF. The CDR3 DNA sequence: TGTGCCAGCATCAAGACAGGGGGGGACAATCAGCCCCAGCATTTT.